This T cell receptor (beta chain) was retrieved from a study of CD8+ T cells in alopecia areata. Study context: Tofacitinib was taken orally by treated patients, and the dose was 5 to 10 mg twice daily. Severity among treated patients was scored by the percentage of scalp area affected.

The treatment was: oral pan-JAK inhibitor, 5-10 mg twice daily. Comment on this clone: Its target is not known.

RNA extraction was followed by reverse transcription into cDNA, which acted as the sequencing template. The protocol was immunoSEQ multiplex PCR, while the TCRdb copy is restricted to in-frame clones and leaves out a portion. This sample has over 100,000 clones, with under 60% found just once. Findings of the study overall: In scalp and blood, many expanded lesional clones persisted during tofacitinib. Normal scalp showed lower clonality than lesional scalp, especially alopecia totalis/universalis.

Germline V CDR1 and CDR2: SGHRS, YFSETQ. There are 15 residues in the CDR3. Trimming at V came to 4 bases and at J to 5 bases, leaving 12 bases not matched to a gene. The chain recombines TRBV5-1 with TRBJ2-7, with 7 bases lining up with TRBD1. The source was CD8+ T cells sorted from blood, collected at week 24, from a patient treated with tofacitinib. This clonotype was sampled from a human donor with alopecia areata. CDR3 protein: CASSQGQSLGDEQYF. Here the CDR3 DNA reads TGCGCCAGCAGCCAGGGACAGTCTTTGGGGGACGAGCAGTACTTC.